The 14 T cell receptor beta chains listed next were all sequenced from one sample in a study of T cell responses to AZD1222 COVID-19 vaccine. Here immunoSEQ multiplex PCR was the method, and the copy in TCRdb shows in-frame clones only, minus some. The sample has some 150,000 clones; 80% to 90% are singletons. Sequencing used peripheral blood, obtained on day 0 of AZD1222 vaccination. The receptor source for this set is an adult in good health.

This clone occurred a few times. V usage is TRBV9 and J usage is TRBJ1-5; tentative D call: TRBD1 (5 bases). The V end lost 7 bases, the J end lost 5 bases, and 10 bases lay between the germline ends. There are 12 residues in the CDR3. Germline V gives CDR1 SGDLS, CDR2 YYNGEE. CDR3 coding DNA: TGTGCCAGCGGGAGAGGGGATCAGCCCCAGCATTTT. Amino acids: CASGRGDQPQHF.

CDR3 bases: TGTGCCAGTAGTTTGACCTCTAGACAACTGAACACTGAAGCTTTCTTT. Residues: CASSLTSRQLNTEAFF. This chain connects TRBV19 to TRBJ1-1, with D unclear. CDR3 length: 16 residues. V was pared by 5 bases and J by 0 bases, with 16 bases between. The germline V gene has CDR1 LNHDA and CDR2 SQIVND (reference sequence).

The V call is TRBV19, the J call TRBJ2-1; D is ambiguous. The CDR3 spans 12 residues. The germline V gene encodes CDR1 LNHDA and CDR2 SQIVND (reference sequence). Trimming cost V 6 bases and J 8 bases, with 11 bases left between them. The CDR3 coding sequence is TGTGCCAGTAGAAGTTATTCGGATGAGCAGTTCTTC. Translated, it gives CASRSYSDEQFF.

The V gene is TRBV13, the J gene TRBJ1-2, with D uncertain. The CDR3 covers 14 residues. The germline V gene has CDR1 PRHDT and CDR2 FYEKMQ (reference sequence). Trimming removed 3 bases from V and 6 bases from J, with 14 bases in between. CDR3 in amino acids: CASSFPTSSDGYTF. In DNA, the CDR3 is TGTGCCAGCAGCTTTCCGACGTCGTCAGATGGCTACACCTTC.

V is TRBV5-4 and J is TRBJ1-3, with a possible D match to TRBD1 (6 bases). Germline V CDR1 and CDR2: SGHNT, YYREEE (reference sequence). V gave up 4 bases and J gave up 1 base, with 12 bases separating them. CDR3 length: 15 amino acids. The CDR3 DNA reads as TGTGCCAGCAGCCCGGGGGCGGATTCTGGAAACACCATATATTTT. Translated: CASSPGADSGNTIYF.

The rearrangement links TRBV19 to TRBJ1-2; TRBD1 agrees at 10 bases. Germline V CDR1 and CDR2: LNHDA, SQIVND (reference sequence). The V and J ends lost 8 bases and 0 bases, in that order; junction bases with no gene match: 6. The CDR3 contains 15 residues. The CDR3 bases are TGTGCCAGTGACAGGGGGCTCTACACTAACTATGGCTACACCTTC. It is translated as CASDRGLYTNYGYTF. Drawing the rest from reference TRBV19 and TRBJ1-2, the complete variable domain is DGGITQSPKYLFRKEGQNVTLSCEQNLNHDAMYWYRQDPGQGLRLIYYSQIVNDFQKGDIAEGYSVSREKKESFPLTVTSAQKNPTAFYLCASDRGLYTNYGYTFGSGTRLTVV.

The chain combines TRBV4-2 with TRBJ2-7; D may be TRBD1 (6 bases). The CDR3 has 16 amino acids. Trimming stripped 5 bases from V and 0 bases from J, with 17 bases between. Germline V lookup: CDR1 LGHNA, CDR2 YNFKEQ. The DNA for the CDR3 is TGTGCCAGCAGCACAGACAGGTTTCCCAGCTCCTACGAGCAGTACTTC. Encoded protein: CASSTDRFPSSYEQYF.

The chain recombines TRBV4-1 with TRBJ1-1; perhaps TRBD1 as D (5 bases). Germline V gene sequence: CDR1 MGHRA, CDR2 YSYEKL. V lost 1 base and J 7 bases, leaving 10 bases between the germline ends. There are 13 residues in the CDR3. The CDR3, as DNA: TGCGCCAGCAGCCAAGTAGTCGGACATGAAGCTTTCTTT. Amino acid sequence: CASSQVVGHEAFF.

The chain links TRBV6-5 to TRBJ2-1, with D perhaps TRBD2 (6 bases). V lost 8 bases and J 6 bases, leaving 20 bases between the germline ends. Germline V gives CDR1 MNHEY, CDR2 SVGAGI. This CDR3 has 15 amino acids. The CDR3 is CASCKRGGDGNEQFF. As DNA, the CDR3 is TGTGCCAGCTGCAAGAGGGGCGGGGATGGCAATGAGCAGTTCTTC.

V usage is TRBV3-1 (or the pseudogene TRBV3-2) and J usage is TRBJ2-7; 9 positions match TRBD1. V lost 4 bases to trimming and J lost 7 bases; unmatched junction nucleotides: 11. Germline values: CDR1 LGHDT, CDR2 YNNKEL (reference sequence). CDR3 length: 15 residues. The CDR3 loop is CASSRMGTGSGEQYF. DNA for the CDR3: TGTGCCAGCAGCCGAATGGGGACAGGGTCGGGAGAGCAGTACTTC.

This chain joins TRBV19 and TRBJ2-3, with a tentative D call TRBD2 (6 bases). Germline values: CDR1 LNHDA, CDR2 SQIVND (reference sequence). V was clipped by 2 bases and J by 0 bases, with 6 bases between them. This CDR3 comprises 14 residues. CDR3 loop: CASSISGSTDTQYF. CDR3 sequence (DNA): TGTGCCAGTAGTATAAGCGGGAGCACAGATACGCAGTATTTT.

The V and J genes are TRBV5-1 and TRBJ2-3, with 7 bases matching TRBD2. The germline V gene encodes CDR1 SGHRS and CDR2 YFSETQ. CDR3 length: 15 residues. With V trimmed by 2 bases and J by 5 bases, 8 bases remained unmatched. The CDR3 is CASSLGVAGVDTQYF. The CDR3 coding sequence is TGCGCCAGCAGCTTAGGGGTCGCGGGAGTAGATACGCAGTATTTT.

The V and J genes are TRBV10-3 and TRBJ2-1; 11 nucleotides align to TRBD1. The CDR3 has 16 amino acids. Germline CDR1 ENHRY, CDR2 SYGVKD. The V segment lost 9 bases and the J segment 4 bases; nucleotides outside the gene matches: 11. In DNA, the CDR3 is TGTGCCATAAACAACCCAGGGACAGGGGGTTACAATGAGCAGTTCTTC. Protein product: CAINNPGTGGYNEQFF.

V gene TRBV5-1 combines with J gene TRBJ2-5, with 9 bases that match TRBD1. This CDR3 contains 15 residues. The junction had 7 bases not matched to a gene; V was cut back by 2 bases and J by 5 bases. Germline V CDR1 and CDR2: SGHRS, YFSETQ. The CDR3 sequence is CASSFEGQGYETQYF. CDR3 in DNA: TGCGCCAGCAGCTTTGAGGGACAGGGCTACGAGACCCAGTACTTC.